This T cell receptor (beta chain) was sequenced in a study of cytomegalovirus exposure and HLA in healthy donors (dated by TCRdb to 2016 to 2017). For the study in its entirety: An earlier analysis of some 600 of the donors reported approximately 280 Gb of sequence data and approximately 120 million unique TCR beta sequences obtained from approximately 180 million T cells. High-throughput TCR immunosequencing, statistical association of individual TCRs with disease status, and machine learning were combined to predict cytomegalovirus infection status. A later analysis re-analyzed previously published TCR beta repertoires from 500 to 700 donors and added high-resolution HLA genotyping to study TCR occurrence patterns. Typing coverage differed by locus: A, B, C, DRB1 and DQB1 were typed in about 620-630 donors, DQA1 in about 560, DPA1 in approximately 610, and DPB1 in just under 490. Of the approximately 370 genotyped donors, 75% to 85% were placed in the genetic ancestry cluster associated with self-reported Caucasian donors. The study was designed to test whether signatures of past pathogen exposure could be identified by cataloging public T cell receptors. Across around 400 genotyped donors of the cohort, an average of approximately 240,000 unique TCR beta nucleotide sequences per donor were sequenced, and about a sixth of those sequences were non-productive. An early release that covered more than 550 HLA-typed donors contained approximately 320 gigabases of sequencing data and some 87 million unique TCR sequences. An earlier analysis of nearly 600 of the donors applied high-throughput TCR beta sequencing to assess whether each TCR beta V gene segment acted as functional or pseudogenic. A later genetic analysis used genome-wide SNP genotypes for about three fifths of the 666 donors, treating that subset as a discovery cohort. HLA typing covered class I and class II loci at four-digit resolution. Four to six DR-DQ haplotypes were handled as single units for association and clustering, since linkage in the cohort was strong. Rather than drawing on any new phenotypic data, the later analysis identified candidate immune exposures from TCR beta sequences and the way those sequences occurred across donors. Every discovery cohort repertoire had been produced on one sequencing platform. Besides the first cohort of roughly 640 subjects, a separate validation cohort made up of around 120 different subjects was used. Donor age, sex, ethnicity and CMV serostatus were compiled alongside the repertoire data. The study profiled the T cell repertoires of about 640 subjects by immunosequencing and related them to cytomegalovirus serostatus. Results and caveats for the whole study, not just this receptor: Linkage disequilibrium might explain the correlated functional status among segregating V segments, but an unknown experimental factor could not be ruled out. When HLA alleles, especially DR and DQ, strongly co-occurred, attributing TCR associations to individual alleles was difficult. Because some donors lacked HLA typing at each locus, the association tests relied only on the typed subset. Most TCR sequences were observed very rarely across donors, whereas some public TCRs were present in many individuals. An earlier analysis of 587 of the donors showed that most TCR beta V segments appeared in productive rearrangements either about 87% or about 30% of the time, which broadly matched IMGT annotations. In a later analysis, the rate of TCR association differed among HLA loci, with DRB1 alleles having the most associated TCRs and HLA-C alleles having the fewest. This cohort had only TCR beta chains sequenced, and the lack of alpha or paired-chain data limited which features could be detected. The authors suggested that the approach could potentially be extended to other disease states and immunological phenotypes. According to a later analysis, parvovirus B19, influenza, CMV and Epstein-Barr virus appeared linked to several top co-occurrence clusters. In a later analysis, HLA-associated TCR beta chains showed more clonal expansion and lower generation probabilities than non-associated chains that were equally common. A later analysis associated approximately 17,000 TCR beta sequences with specific HLA alleles at a false discovery rate of 0.05. The classifier was reported to diagnose cytomegalovirus status with high specificity and sensitivity in both the original cohort and the validation cohort. A later genetic analysis reported fewer N-insertions in productive TCRs among donors in an Asian-associated ancestry cluster than the roughly 700-donor mean. In a later genetic analysis, a missense DCLRE1C variant was associated with V-gene and J-gene trimming of TCR beta chains, and the association was replicated in an independent cohort. Because counts were too low, seventeen rarely observed V segments, including chromosome 9 orphons, were excluded from the earlier analysis of several hundred of the donors. A cluster of highly shared sequence variants was judged likely to represent a technical artifact of the sequencing pipeline. A few of the identified cytomegalovirus-associated TCR beta chains were confirmed in vitro to be specific for cytomegalovirus antigens. The study listed 150 to 200 TCR beta chains as associated with cytomegalovirus. Presence/absence analyses assumed roughly uniform sequencing depth across donors, an assumption that may not hold. A further reported finding was that TCR beta sequences accurately predicted the HLA-A and HLA-B alleles for most subjects in the first cohort. In a later analysis, most CMV-associated TCR beta chains were found to appear HLA-restricted, with HLA associations seemingly driven largely by CMV exposure. Immune exposure information for the cohort was limited to CMV serostatus.

Receptors were amplified or captured by the immunoSEQ multiplex PCR assay. For the multiplex PCR, a mixture combining 60 forward primers for TCR Vbeta segments and 13 reverse primers for TCR Jbeta segments was used. The CDR3 region of rearranged TCR beta genes was amplified from genomic DNA by a multiplex PCR assay. On the Illumina HiSeq System, the amplified TCR beta libraries were sequenced as 87-base-pair reads. Regarding the original processing steps: In a later analysis, tens of millions of unique TCR beta chains were counted across the approximately 670 repertoires, and approximately 11 million of these chains were shared by at least two donors. Raw reads were error-corrected and collapsed into unique sequences by a nearest-neighbor algorithm in which closely related sequences were merged to remove PCR and sequencing errors. CDR3 sequences were aligned to IMGT reference sequences to assign V, D and J gene segments. For a sequence to be retained, a match of at least six nucleotides was required to both a V gene segment and a J gene segment. Rearrangements were called productive when the CDR3 lacked stop codons and stayed in frame with V and J; all others were non-productive. CDR3 was defined according to IMGT convention as the region running from the second conserved V-encoded cysteine to the conserved J-encoded phenylalanine. The earlier analysis of 500 to 650 of the donors excluded any sequence lacking an unambiguous match to a single V gene segment. In an earlier analysis of some 590 of the donors, a V segment was called functional when productive rearrangements were above 56.7%, and segregating when the standard deviation between donors exceeded 5%. A statistical classification framework was built to diagnose cytomegalovirus status from the catalog of TCR beta chain sequences. In a later analysis, V and J genes were assigned by comparing TCR nucleotide sequences against IMGT/GENE-DB human TR gene sequences. Using the TCRdist pipeline, a later analysis assigned CDR3 sequences along with most-parsimonious VDJ recombination scenarios. In a later analysis, every TCR beta chain was defined by the combination of its CDR3 amino acid sequence and its V-gene family, and reads without a unique V-gene family were dropped. To address suspected cross-contamination and a sequencing artifact, a later analysis removed several hundred highly shared, low-generation-probability nucleotide sequences. For each public chain, a later analysis derived a clonal expansion index from normalized ranks of inferred template counts within each repertoire. In a later analysis, generation probabilities were computed with a VDJ recombination model fitted to out-of-frame rearrangements, and the resulting probabilities were checked against IGoR. Hypergeometric tests were used in a later analysis to score TCR-TCR, TCR-HLA and TCR-CMV co-occurrence, with a repertoire-size bias correction applied to the TCR pairs. False discovery rates were estimated in a later analysis by permuting HLA or CMV assignments 20 times. In a later analysis, co-occurring TCRs were grouped using DBSCAN, and TCRdist sequence similarity was added for clustering within HLA-allele-positive subsets. Repertoires with fewer than 30,000 or more than 120,000 public chains were left out of co-occurrence clustering, as were about five repertoires with anomalous nucleotide sharing. The clones in this table, taken by TCRdb from immuneACCESS, are in-frame only. Not every clone is retained; where verified, under half of the shortfall comes from an unresolved V gene, and the cause of the rest is unknown. That table is the source of V, J and clone size, and D and trimming were worked out from the DNA. Across this sample there are tens of thousands of clones, with approximately 79% seen only once. The ten biggest clones cover about 2.7% of the sample.

On this clone itself: The target of this receptor is not known. Base qualities were left out, and no much larger clone turns up one base away.

The cohort consisted of approximately 690 healthy bone marrow donors. All cohort members were sampled while nominally healthy, although unrecorded immune exposures were likely present. The donor was CMV seronegative and belonged to the group of 352 seronegative cohort members. Every donor gave a peripheral blood sample, and the peripheral blood mononuclear cells from that sample were used for TCR beta sequencing. The Qiagen DNeasy Blood Extraction Kit was used to extract genomic DNA from the blood cell samples. This receptor was obtained from a woman in her 30s in good health and CMV-seronegative. The sequenced sample was PBMCs.

The CDR3 here reads CASSLGSALEQYF. The nucleotide sequence reads as follows: TGTGCCAGCAGCTTAGGGTCAGCGCTCGAGCAGTACTTC. The chain is encoded by TRBV11-2 joined to TRBJ2-5, with the D gene not clear enough to name. Near its end, the DNA agrees better with TRBJ2-7, so the J call may be wrong. According to the germline V gene, CDR1 reads SGHAT and CDR2 reads FQNNGV. CDR3 length: 13 amino acids, cysteine to phenylalanine. Only the CDR3 region is kept as DNA, spanning 39 bases read in frame from base 1.